This is a list of T cell receptor beta chains from one sample in a study of human T cells and chemical hapten exposure. TCRdb ran MiXCR on the RACE reads and lists one entry per CDR3 protein. The table records more than 70,000 distinct CDR3 sequences, 11% of them present only once. This material consisted of whole blood, taken in connection with sensitization to the hapten diphenylcyclopropenone (DPC). These receptors were obtained from a young man with alopecia areata. Some clones in this sample may be carry-over from other donors' samples. Both conserved end residues are part of each CDR3. Size values are once, few and many counts, or a class for expanded clones, and some rows have none.

v_call | clone_size | cdr3_aa
TRBV19 | many | CASTPFRITTGANVLTF
TRBV7-9 | many | CASSSQEKLFF
TRBV4-2 | few | CASSPVGGFTYEQYF
TRBV6-5 | . | CASRKTGDNQPQHF
TRBV7-9 | few | CASSRDSSQETQYF
TRBV7-2 | many | CASSLEARSNNEQFF
TRBV20-1 | few | CSGLRQGFIEQFF
TRBV12-3/TRBV12-4 | many | CASRAEGTGGVEQYF
TRBV29-1 | . | CSVPDRQVQYF
TRBV19 | few | CASSPRQGELAPLHF
TRBV7-2 | . | CASSLGIVRGAGQETQYF
TRBV2 | . | CASEGRVNTEAFF
TRBV5-1 | . | CASSSTGGVPEAFF
TRBV29-1 | . | CSVSVLLTAATNEKLFF
TRBV7-3 | many | CASSLGQGTEAFF
TRBV7-9 | . | CASSLRGGELFF
TRBV11-2 | many | CASSLSVGTVNTEAFF
TRBV7-7 | few | CASSLGDSPDTQYF
TRBV7-3 | few | CASSLSGSSGDTQYF
TRBV28 | . | CASSTPGLAGEGKNIQYF
TRBV5-6 | . | CASSFSGAYEQYF
TRBV12-3/TRBV12-4 | few | CASSLVMGGAQPQHF
TRBV2 | . | CAPQIQGGETQYF
TRBV20-1 | . | CSARTSGVTDTQYF
TRBV9 | . | CASSGTSPNTGELFF
TRBV9 | few | CASSVDPNEYEQYF
TRBV9 | few | CASSVTSAGNVLFF
TRBV27 | large | CASSQLGSEQFF
TRBV11-3 | many | CASTLSGTGELFF
TRBV6-2/TRBV6-3 | few | CASSYGGELFNEQFF
TRBV11-2 | many | CASRYQGANTGELFF
TRBV12-3/TRBV12-4 | . | CASSFGTGRDAQYF
TRBV7-8 | few | CASSLSAGLNTEAFF
TRBV5-5 | few | CASSLRTTGGQETQYF
TRBV2 | many | CASSEAPGRTQYF
TRBV6-2/TRBV6-3 | many | CASSYVGEGTGELFF
TRBV27 | . | CASSYIGAGAYRELFF
TRBV7-8 | few | CASSLEPGQGEGFGQFF
TRBV29-1 | few | CSLQRETGELFF
TRBV3-1 | few | CASSHSTDQPQHF